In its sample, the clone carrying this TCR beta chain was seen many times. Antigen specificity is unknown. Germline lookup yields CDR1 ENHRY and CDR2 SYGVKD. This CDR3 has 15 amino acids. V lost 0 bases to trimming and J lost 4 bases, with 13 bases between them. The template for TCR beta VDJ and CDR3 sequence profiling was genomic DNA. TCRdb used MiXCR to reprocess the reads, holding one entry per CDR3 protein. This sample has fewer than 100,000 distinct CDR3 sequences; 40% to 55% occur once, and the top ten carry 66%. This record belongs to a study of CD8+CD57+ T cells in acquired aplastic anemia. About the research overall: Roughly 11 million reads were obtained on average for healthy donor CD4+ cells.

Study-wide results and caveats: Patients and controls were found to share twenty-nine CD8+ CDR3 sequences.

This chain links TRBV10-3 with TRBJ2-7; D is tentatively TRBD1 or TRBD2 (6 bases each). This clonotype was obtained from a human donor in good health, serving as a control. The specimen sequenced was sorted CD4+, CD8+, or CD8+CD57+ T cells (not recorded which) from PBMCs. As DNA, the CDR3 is TGTGCCATCAGTGAGTCCTCGGGGGCGGTATACGAGCAGTACTTC. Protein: CAISESSGAVYEQYF.